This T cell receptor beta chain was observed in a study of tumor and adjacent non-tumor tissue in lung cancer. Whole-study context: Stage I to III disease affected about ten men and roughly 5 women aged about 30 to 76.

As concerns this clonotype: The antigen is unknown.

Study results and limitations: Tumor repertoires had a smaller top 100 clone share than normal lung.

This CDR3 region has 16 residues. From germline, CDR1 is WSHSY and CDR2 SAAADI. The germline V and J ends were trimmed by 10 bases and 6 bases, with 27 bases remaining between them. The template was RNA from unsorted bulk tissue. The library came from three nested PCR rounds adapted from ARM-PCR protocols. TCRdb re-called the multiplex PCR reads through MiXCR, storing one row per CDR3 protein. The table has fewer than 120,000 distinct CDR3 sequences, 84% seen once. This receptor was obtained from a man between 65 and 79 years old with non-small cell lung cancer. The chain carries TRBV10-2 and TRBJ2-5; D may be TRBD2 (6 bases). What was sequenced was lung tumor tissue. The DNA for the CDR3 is TGCGCCACTCAGGGAGGTGCAACGAGGGGTGGTAAGACCCAGTACTTC. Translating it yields CATQGGATRGGKTQYF.